Presented here are 29 T cell receptor beta chains from one specimen sequenced in a study of blood T cell repertoires in COVID-19. Produced via immunoSEQ multiplex PCR; TCRdb's table is partial and in-frame only. In the table there are around 370,000 clones, 88% of which are singletons. Sequencing was carried out using peripheral blood. Receptor source: an older woman with COVID-19, enrolled during active disease.

This clone was counted a single time. The rearrangement joins TRBV27 to TRBJ2-3, with 7 bases fitting TRBD2. Germline V gives CDR1 MNHEY, CDR2 SMNVEV (reference sequence). With 4 bases clipped from V and 0 bases from J, the junction kept 7 bases outside the gene matches. The CDR3 runs to 16 residues. The CDR3 DNA sequence: TGTGCCAGCAGTTCTCCTTGGCGGGGGAGCACAGATACGCAGTATTTT. Amino acids: CASSSPWRGSTDTQYF.

This clone was recorded a few times. CDR3 sequence (DNA): TGTGCCAGCAGCTTAGGGGGGGGGAGTTTCCCCTACGAGCAGTACTTC. Translation gives CASSLGGGSFPYEQYF. The chain has TRBV11-2 and TRBJ2-7; TRBD2 matches at 7 bases. The CDR3 is 16 residues long. J gave up 2 bases and V 1 base, and 8 bases lay outside the gene matches. Germline values: CDR1 SGHAT, CDR2 FQNNGV.

The chain recombines TRBV3-1 (or the pseudogene TRBV3-2) with TRBJ1-4, with D possibly TRBD1 on 5 matching bases. V was cut by 0 bases and J by 0 bases, with 11 bases left in between. The length of the CDR3 is 17 residues. The V gene's germline CDR1 is LGHDT and CDR2 YNNKEL (reference sequence). The CDR3 DNA reads as TGTGCCAGCAGCCAAGATCCCTTCAGGGCAACTAATGAAAAACTGTTTTTT. It specifies CASSQDPFRATNEKLFF.

The chain carries TRBV4-1 and TRBJ2-7, with 12 nucleotides matching TRBD2. This CDR3 region has 18 residues. Trimming cost V 3 bases and J 0 bases; bases outside gene matches: 9. Germline lookup yields CDR1 MGHRA and CDR2 YSYEKL. The CDR3 sequence: CASSHLRLAGASSYEQYF. CDR3 in DNA: TGCGCCAGCAGCCATCTCCGACTAGCGGGGGCTAGCTCCTACGAGCAGTACTTC.

CDR3 coding DNA: TGTGCCAGCAGTAAAGTCCGGGACATACCCTACGAGCAGTACTTC. Translation gives CASSKVRDIPYEQYF. The rearrangement joins TRBV27 to TRBJ2-7, with a weak D call TRBD1 (6 bases). CDR1 and CDR2 (germline): MNHEY, SMNVEV (reference sequence). With 5 bases removed from V and 2 bases from J, the gap between germline ends came to 16 bases. CDR3 length: 15 residues.

The chain joins TRBV24-1 to TRBJ1-2; maybe TRBD1 (6 bases). V lost 4 bases and J 4 bases, leaving 18 bases between the germline ends. The CDR3 runs 16 residues. CDR1 is KGHDR, CDR2 SFDVKD, per germline. The CDR3 loop is CATSDPRTVSLYGYTF. The CDR3 nucleotides are TGTGCCACCAGTGACCCAAGGACAGTTTCCCTCTATGGCTACACCTTC.

The J gene is TRBJ2-2, the V gene TRBV30; a weak D match, TRBD2 (6 bases). Trimming left V 3 bases short and J 3 bases short, with 11 bases between. CDR1 GTSNPN and CDR2 SVGIG come from the germline V gene (reference sequence). The CDR3 is 14 residues long. CDR3 coding DNA: TGTGCCTGGAGAACGGGGGTAGACACCGGGGAGCTGTTTTTT. Translation: CAWRTGVDTGELFF.

This chain uses TRBV7-2 with TRBJ2-7, with a weak D call TRBD1 (6 bases). Trimming stripped 5 bases from V and 4 bases from J, with 9 bases between. Germline loops: CDR1 SGHTA, CDR2 FQGNSA. The CDR3 spans 12 residues. The CDR3 reads CASSPDRYEQYF. Here the CDR3 DNA reads TGTGCCAGCAGCCCTGACAGGTACGAGCAGTACTTC.

The chain uses TRBV12-5 and TRBJ1-2; TRBD1 aligns across 7 bases. The germline V gene has CDR1 LGHNT and CDR2 FRNRAP. Unmatched junction bases numbered 16, after V lost 4 bases and J lost 8 bases. The CDR3 loop spans 16 amino acids. This chain's CDR3 is CASGSGGNLYHKGYTF. The CDR3 DNA sequence: TGTGCTAGTGGTTCAGGGGGAAACCTGTACCATAAAGGCTACACCTTC.

This rearrangement joins TRBV24-1 to TRBJ2-2; 12 bases fit TRBD2. The CDR3 is made up of 14 amino acids. The V gene end was trimmed by 8 bases and the J gene end by 6 bases; junction bases not matched to a gene: 3. Per the germline V gene, CDR1 is KGHDR and CDR2 is SFDVKD. CDR3 sequence: CATTSGGASGELFF. The CDR3 nucleotides are TGTGCCACCACTAGCGGGGGGGCATCCGGGGAGCTGTTTTTT.

For this clone: Being one base from a much bigger clone, this may be a read error. The rearrangement links TRBV14 to TRBJ1-2; 7 nucleotides line up with TRBD1. The length of the CDR3 is 14 residues. The germline V gene has CDR1 SGHDN and CDR2 FVKESK. DNA of the CDR3: TGTGCCAGCAGCAAAGAGGACAGGTACTATGGCTACACCTTC. Protein: CASSKEDRYYGYTF.

The rearrangement uses TRBV27 and TRBJ1-6, with D possibly matching TRBD1 (5 bases). Trimming shortened V by 6 bases and J by 4 bases, and 16 bases separated the two germline ends. The CDR3 consists of 16 residues. Germline CDR1 and CDR2: MNHEY and SMNVEV (reference sequence). The CDR3 DNA reads TGTGCCAGCAGCACACGGGAGGGGTTATATAATTCACCCCTCCACTTT. The encoded protein is CASSTREGLYNSPLHF.

The gene calls are TRBV9 and TRBJ2-1, with 7 bases matching TRBD2. V was clipped by 3 bases and J by 0 bases; unmatched bases: 6. The CDR3 consists of 16 residues. Germline CDR1 SGDLS, CDR2 YYNGEE. The DNA of the CDR3 is TGTGCCAGCAGCGAGACCGGGGGGTTCTCCTACAATGAGCAGTTCTTC. It codes for CASSETGGFSYNEQFF.

The V call is TRBV11-2, the J call TRBJ2-3, with unresolved D. This CDR3 comprises 12 residues. Between the trimmed V and J ends, which lost 1 base and 6 bases, there was a span of 5 bases. CDR1 is SGHAT, CDR2 FQNNGV, per germline. The CDR3 spells CASSLAGDTQYF. CDR3 nucleotides: TGTGCCAGCAGCTTAGCCGGGGATACGCAGTATTTT.

This clone was observed a few times. CDR3 DNA sequence: TGTGCCAGCAGTGCGGGACAGTCTTATCAGCCCCAGCATTTT. Translating it yields CASSAGQSYQPQHF. The V and J genes are TRBV28 and TRBJ1-5, with 7 positions matching TRBD1. V was clipped by 5 bases and J by 5 bases; unmatched bases: 6. Germline CDR1 MDHEN, CDR2 SYDVKM. The CDR3 contains 14 residues. The full variable domain, in which reference TRBV28 and TRBJ1-5 provide the parts outside the CDR3, is DVKVTQSSRYLVKRTGEKVFLECVQDMDHENMFWYRQDPGLGLRLIYFSYDVKMKEKGDIPEGYSVSREKKERFSLILESASTNQTSMYLCASSAGQSYQPQHFGDGTRLSIL.

V and J are TRBV27 and TRBJ2-2; tentative D call: TRBD1 (6 bases). The CDR3 loop spans 16 amino acids. Germline V gene data show CDR1 as MNHEY and CDR2 as SMNVEV (reference sequence). V lost 2 bases, J lost 4 bases, and 14 bases lay in between. The CDR3 is CASSLGQGRPTGELFF. In nucleotides, the CDR3 is TGTGCCAGCAGTTTAGGGCAGGGGCGTCCCACCGGGGAGCTGTTTTTT.

This chain links TRBV5-1 with TRBJ2-1; the match to TRBD2 covers 12 bases. The CDR3 is made up of 15 amino acids. Trimming cost V 8 bases and J 6 bases; bases outside gene matches: 9. The germline CDR1 and CDR2 sequences are SGHRS and YFSETQ. CDR3 nucleotide sequence: TGCGCCAGTCCCACCGGGACTAGCGGGTCCAATGAGCAGTTCTTC. Translating gives CASPTGTSGSNEQFF.

The rearrangement uses TRBV4-1 and TRBJ2-3, with 10 bases fitting TRBD1. CDR3 length: 16 residues. V lost 4 bases, J lost 4 bases, and 8 bases stayed unmatched. Germline CDR1 MGHRA, CDR2 YSYEKL. CDR3 protein: CASSPQVGTGADTQYF. For the CDR3, the DNA is TGCGCCAGCAGCCCTCAAGTCGGGACAGGGGCAGATACGCAGTATTTT.

The chain has TRBV7-9 and TRBJ1-1; 7 positions match TRBD1. The CDR3 has 14 amino acids. Germline trimming cut 5 bases from V and 0 bases from J; bases unmatched to any gene: 3. CDR1 is SEHNR, CDR2 FQNEAQ, per germline (reference sequence). The CDR3 coding sequence is TGTGCCAGCAGCGCAGGGGGTCTGAACACTGAAGCTTTCTTT. Its translation: CASSAGGLNTEAFF.

The rearrangement links TRBV30 to TRBJ1-4; 7 bases match TRBD1. This CDR3 comprises 15 residues. J gave up 8 bases and V 1 base, and 10 bases lay outside the gene matches. Germline V gene sequence: CDR1 GTSNPN, CDR2 SVGIG (reference sequence). The CDR3 loop is CAWSEKRQGKEKLFF. CDR3 coding DNA: TGTGCCTGGAGTGAGAAAAGACAGGGCAAAGAAAAACTGTTTTTT.

This chain uses TRBV5-6 with TRBJ1-3; D unresolved. CDR1 SGHDT and CDR2 YYEEEE come from the germline V gene. The germline V and J ends were trimmed by 3 bases and 0 bases, with 13 bases remaining between them. The CDR3 runs to 16 residues. Written as DNA, the CDR3 is TGTGCCAGCAGCTCGGTCCCTAACGCCTCTGGAAACACCATATATTTT. Translated: CASSSVPNASGNTIYF.

This clone was picked up a small number of times. The V call is TRBV19, the J call TRBJ1-5, with D unresolved. The V end lost 7 bases, the J end lost 2 bases, and 9 bases lay between the germline ends. CDR1 and CDR2 (germline): LNHDA, SQIVND (reference sequence). The length of the CDR3 is 13 residues. The CDR3: CASKLQGNQPQHF. The CDR3 region has the DNA TGTGCCAGTAAGTTGCAGGGCAATCAGCCCCAGCATTTT.

The chain carries TRBV28 and TRBJ2-1; D is unresolved. The CDR3 runs 15 residues. Per germline, CDR1 MDHEN and CDR2 SYDVKM. Trimming stripped 4 bases from V and 4 bases from J, with 14 bases between. The CDR3 spells CASSSPRHLYNEQFF. The CDR3 nucleotides read TGTGCCAGCAGTTCCCCGCGACACCTTTACAATGAGCAGTTCTTC.

The sample holds a few counts of this clone. The rearrangement joins TRBV24-1 to TRBJ2-7; D perhaps matches TRBD1 (5 bases). Deletions cut 4 bases from V and 4 bases from J, with 7 bases between. The CDR3 is made up of 12 amino acids. Germline V CDR1 and CDR2: KGHDR, SFDVKD. CDR3 sequence reads: CATSDQGYEQYF. The CDR3 DNA sequence: TGTGCCACCAGTGACCAGGGATACGAGCAGTACTTC.

The gene calls are TRBV7-9 and TRBJ2-4, with TRBD2 as a possible D gene (6 bases). Trimming cost V 3 bases and J 3 bases, with 12 bases left between them. This CDR3 comprises 15 residues. Germline V lookup: CDR1 SEHNR, CDR2 FQNEAQ (reference sequence). CDR3 sequence (DNA): TGTGCCAGCAGCTTTCCCGGGGGAGTCAAAAACATTCAGTACTTC. Amino acid sequence: CASSFPGGVKNIQYF.

This chain joins TRBV6-5 and TRBJ1-1, with D unclear. The CDR3 contains 12 residues. Trimming cost V 9 bases and J 6 bases, with 14 bases left between them. CDR1 is MNHEY, CDR2 SVGAGI, per germline. The CDR3, as DNA: TGTGCCAGTACCGATCCTATCCCTGAAGCTTTCTTT. Amino acids: CASTDPIPEAFF.

V usage is TRBV19 and J usage is TRBJ2-5; D might be TRBD2 (5 bases). The CDR3 spans 15 residues. The V end was cut by 5 bases, the J end by 1 base, with 14 bases between. Germline assignment: CDR1 LNHDA and CDR2 SQIVND (reference sequence). The CDR3: CASSVSGIGQETQYF. The CDR3 nucleotides read TGTGCCAGTAGTGTCTCCGGGATCGGCCAAGAGACCCAGTACTTC. Combining the CDR3 with reference TRBV19 and TRBJ2-5 gives the whole variable domain DGGITQSPKYLFRKEGQNVTLSCEQNLNHDAMYWYRQDPGQGLRLIYYSQIVNDFQKGDIAEGYSVSREKKESFPLTVTSAQKNPTAFYLCASSVSGIGQETQYFGPGTRLLVL.

The V call is TRBV7-9, the J call TRBJ2-3; 13 bases match TRBD2. The CDR3 has 17 residues. From germline, CDR1 is SEHNR and CDR2 FQNEAQ (reference sequence). After removal of 4 bases from V and 1 base from J, the junction contained 5 bases not matched to a gene. The CDR3 sequence is CASSSGLAGARTDTQYF. In nucleotides, the CDR3 is TGTGCCAGCAGCTCCGGACTAGCGGGGGCCCGCACAGATACGCAGTATTTT. Looking up the rest from reference TRBV7-9 and TRBJ2-3 gives the full variable domain: DTGVSQNPRHKITKRGQNVTFRCDPISEHNRLYWYRQTLGQGPEFLTYFQNEAQLEKSRLLSDRFSAERPKGSFSTLEIQRTEQGDSAMYLCASSSGLAGARTDTQYFGPGTRLTVL.

This chain uses TRBV9 with TRBJ1-2; D is uncertain. V was shortened by 4 bases and J by 1 base, with 8 bases between the two germline ends. The CDR3 runs 13 residues. Germline CDR1 reads SGDLS; CDR2 reads YYNGEE. The CDR3 DNA reads as TGTGCCAGCAGCCAGAGGGTTAACTATGGCTACACCTTC. It yields the protein CASSQRVNYGYTF.